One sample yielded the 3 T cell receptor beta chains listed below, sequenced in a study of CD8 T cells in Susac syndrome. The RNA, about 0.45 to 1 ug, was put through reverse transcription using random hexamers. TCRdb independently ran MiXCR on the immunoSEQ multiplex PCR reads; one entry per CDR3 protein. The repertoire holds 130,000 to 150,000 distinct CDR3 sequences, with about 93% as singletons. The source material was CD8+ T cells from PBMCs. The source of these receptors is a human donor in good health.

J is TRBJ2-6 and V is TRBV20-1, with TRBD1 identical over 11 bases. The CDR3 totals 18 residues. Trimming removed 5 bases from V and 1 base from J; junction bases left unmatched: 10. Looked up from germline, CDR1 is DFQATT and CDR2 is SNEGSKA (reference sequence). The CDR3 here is CSAHPDRGLLSGANVLTF. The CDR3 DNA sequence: TGCAGTGCTCACCCGGACAGGGGGCTGTTATCTGGGGCCAACGTCCTGACTTTC.

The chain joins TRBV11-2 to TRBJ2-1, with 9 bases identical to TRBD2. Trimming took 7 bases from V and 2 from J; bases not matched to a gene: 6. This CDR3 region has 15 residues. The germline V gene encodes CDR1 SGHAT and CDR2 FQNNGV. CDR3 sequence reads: CASNSREGPYNEQFF. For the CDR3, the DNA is TGTGCCAGCAACTCGCGGGAGGGCCCCTACAATGAGCAGTTCTTC. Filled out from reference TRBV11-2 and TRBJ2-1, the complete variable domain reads EAGVAQSPRYKIIEKRQSVAFWCNPISGHATLYWYQQILGQGPKLLIQFQNNGVVDDSQLPKDRFSAERLKGVDSTLKIQPAKLEDSAVYLCASNSREGPYNEQFFGPGTRLTVL.

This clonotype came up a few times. CDR3 residues: CSVEDGQHYEQYF. As DNA, the CDR3 is TGCAGCGTTGAAGACGGACAGCACTACGAGCAGTACTTC. This chain joins TRBV29-1 and TRBJ2-7, with a possible D match to TRBD1 (6 bases). Germline V gene sequence: CDR1 SQVTM, CDR2 ANQGSEA. The V end lost 0 bases, the J end lost 3 bases, and 9 bases lay between the germline ends. The CDR3 has 13 residues.